This TCR beta chain was captured in a study of cytomegalovirus exposure and HLA in healthy donors. Trimming took off 5 bases at V and 1 base at J, with 8 bases between the two ends. The length of the CDR3 is 12 residues. Germline V lookup: CDR1 GTSNPN, CDR2 SVGIG (reference sequence). PCR was performed using 60 Vbeta and 13 Jbeta primers. Generated by immunoSEQ multiplex PCR, the TCRdb table keeps only in-frame clones and is missing some. The sample carries about 120,000 clones, roughly 69% recorded once. Turning to this clone: Its specificity is unknown.

Study results and limitations: In a later analysis, HLA-C alleles had the fewest associated TCRs, DRB1 alleles the most. Among the sequence variants, a highly shared cluster was likely an artifact of sequencing. CMV serostatus was the only immune exposure information that was available.

Sequenced: PBMCs. The TCR comes from a human donor in good health. The rearrangement joins TRBV30 to TRBJ2-5; D possibly corresponds to TRBD1 (5 bases). The CDR3 spells CAWDSFQETQYF. The DNA for the CDR3 is TGTGCCTGGGACAGTTTCCAAGAGACCCAGTACTTC.